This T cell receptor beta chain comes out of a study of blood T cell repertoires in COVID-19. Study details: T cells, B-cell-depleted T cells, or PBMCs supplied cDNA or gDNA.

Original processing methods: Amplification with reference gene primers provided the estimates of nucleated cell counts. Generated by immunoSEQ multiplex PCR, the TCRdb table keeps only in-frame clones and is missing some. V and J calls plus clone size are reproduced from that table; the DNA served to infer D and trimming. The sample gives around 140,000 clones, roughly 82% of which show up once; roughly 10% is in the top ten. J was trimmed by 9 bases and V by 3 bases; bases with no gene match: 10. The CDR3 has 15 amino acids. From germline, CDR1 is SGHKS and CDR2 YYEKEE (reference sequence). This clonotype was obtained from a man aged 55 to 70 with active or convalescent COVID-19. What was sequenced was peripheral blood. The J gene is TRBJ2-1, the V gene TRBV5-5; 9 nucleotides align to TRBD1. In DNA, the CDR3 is TGTGCCAGCAGCTCGGTGGACAGGGGAGGGTTTGAGCAGTTCTTC. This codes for CASSSVDRGGFEQFF.